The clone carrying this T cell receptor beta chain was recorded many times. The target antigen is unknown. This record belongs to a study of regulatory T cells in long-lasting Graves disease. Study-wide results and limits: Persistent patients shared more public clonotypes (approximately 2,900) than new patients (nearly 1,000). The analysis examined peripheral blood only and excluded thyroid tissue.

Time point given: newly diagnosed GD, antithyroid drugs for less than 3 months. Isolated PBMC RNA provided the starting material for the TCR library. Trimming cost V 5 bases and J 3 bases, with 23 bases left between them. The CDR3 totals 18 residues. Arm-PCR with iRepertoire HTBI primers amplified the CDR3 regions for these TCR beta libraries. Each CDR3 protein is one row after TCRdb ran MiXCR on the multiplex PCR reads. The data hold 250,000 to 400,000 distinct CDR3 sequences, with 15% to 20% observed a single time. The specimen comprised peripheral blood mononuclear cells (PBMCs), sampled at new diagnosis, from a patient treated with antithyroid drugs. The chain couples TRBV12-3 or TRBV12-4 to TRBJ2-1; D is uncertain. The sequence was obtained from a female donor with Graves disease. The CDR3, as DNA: TGTGCCAGCAGTCCTATCCCCCGACGGAAGGGTGGCTACAATGAGCAGTTCTTC. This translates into CASSPIPRRKGGYNEQFF.